A single sample is the source of the 20 T cell receptor beta chains below, sequenced in a study of blood T cell repertoires in COVID-19. Generated by immunoSEQ multiplex PCR, the TCRdb table keeps only in-frame clones and is missing some. This sample carries tens of thousands of clones, over 65% of them seen once, and the ten largest clones take 5.7%. Input material: peripheral blood. The source of these receptors is a man between 45 and 60 years old with active or convalescent COVID-19.

The CDR3 reads CASSPVSEAFF. CDR3 nucleotide sequence: TGTGCCAGCTCACCAGTCTCTGAAGCTTTCTTT. The chain joins TRBV18 to TRBJ1-1; D gene uncertain. The CDR3 is 11 amino acids. Germline V gene lookup returns CDR1 KGHSH and CDR2 LQKENI. Trimming cost V 2 bases and J 6 bases, with 4 bases left between them. The variable domain in full, with the rest retrieved from reference TRBV18 and TRBJ1-1, is NAGVMQNPRHLVRRRGQEARLRCSPMKGHSHVYWYRQLPEEGLKFMVYLQKENIIDESGMPKERFSAEFPKEGPSILRIQQVVRGDSAAYFCASSPVSEAFFGQGTRLTVV.

The chain carries TRBV20-1 and TRBJ2-1; D is undetermined. The CDR3 totals 12 residues. Germline V lookup: CDR1 DFQATT, CDR2 SNEGSKA (reference sequence). V dropped 3 bases and J dropped 9 bases, with 12 bases sitting between them. CDR3 region: CSASGQTSEQFF. CDR3 DNA: TGCAGTGCTAGTGGCCAAACGAGTGAGCAGTTCTTC.

The chain joins TRBV10-2 to TRBJ1-1; a weak D match, TRBD1 (5 bases). CDR3 length equals 13 residues. Between the trimmed V and J ends, which lost 6 bases and 3 bases, there was a span of 11 bases. Germline V lookup: CDR1 WSHSY, CDR2 SAAADI. Here the CDR3 DNA reads TGCGCCAGCAGACTCCGGGGGGACACTGAAGCTTTCTTT. Protein product: CASRLRGDTEAFF.

The V gene is TRBV7-6, the J gene TRBJ1-1, with a tentative D call TRBD1 (6 bases). V was clipped by 1 base and J by 4 bases, with 13 bases between them. There are 15 residues in the CDR3. Germline V gene lookup returns CDR1 SGHVS and CDR2 FNYEAQ. The CDR3 is CASSLGVGGATEAFF. The CDR3 nucleotides are TGTGCCAGCAGCTTAGGTGTCGGGGGGGCCACTGAAGCTTTCTTT.

V and J are TRBV2 and TRBJ1-2; D perhaps matches TRBD1 (5 bases). The ends were cut back, 6 bases at V and 6 bases at J, with 8 bases in the middle. This CDR3 is 11 amino acids long. Per the germline V gene, CDR1 is SNHLY and CDR2 is FYNNEI. Here the CDR3 reads CASREGHGYTF. CDR3 nucleotide sequence: TGTGCCAGCAGGGAGGGGCATGGCTACACCTTC.

The chain is built from TRBV12-5 and TRBJ2-1; tentative D call: TRBD2 (7 bases). This CDR3 is 19 amino acids long. The germline V and J ends were trimmed by 1 base and 3 bases, with 22 bases remaining between them. Germline V lookup: CDR1 LGHNT, CDR2 FRNRAP. The CDR3: CASGLAPGRGIRIYNEQFF. The CDR3 DNA sequence: TGTGCTAGTGGTTTGGCCCCTGGGAGGGGGATTAGGATCTACAATGAGCAGTTCTTC.

In its sample, this clone was seen a few times. The chain combines TRBV28 with TRBJ1-5, with D possibly being TRBD1 (6 bases). The CDR3 extends over 12 amino acids. Germline CDR1 and CDR2: MDHEN and SYDVKM. Trimming removed 8 bases from V and 5 bases from J, with 10 bases in between. CDR3 DNA sequence: TGTGCCAGCCGGGACACCGATCAGCCCCAGCATTTT. It codes for CASRDTDQPQHF.

V gene TRBV12-5 combines with J gene TRBJ1-3, with 7 bases lining up with TRBD1. The germline V gene has CDR1 LGHNT and CDR2 FRNRAP. The CDR3 covers 14 residues. Losses at the gene ends were 3 bases for V and 2 bases for J; bases not matched to a gene: 1. CDR3 loop: CASGLGGTGNTIYF. The CDR3 DNA is TGTGCTAGTGGTTTAGGGGGCACTGGAAACACCATATATTTT. The full variable domain, its missing parts supplied by reference TRBV12-5 and TRBJ1-3, is DARVTQTPRHKVTEMGQEVTMRCQPILGHNTVFWYRQTMMQGLELLAYFRNRAPLDDSGMPKDRFSAEMPDATLATLKIQPSEPRDSAVYFCASGLGGTGNTIYFGEGSWLTVV.

The genes are TRBV20-1 and TRBJ1-1; D unresolved. This CDR3 spans 11 amino acids. Germline CDR1 DFQATT, CDR2 SNEGSKA (reference sequence). Deletions cut 3 bases from V and 4 bases from J, with 6 bases between. CDR3 coding DNA: TGCAGTGCTAGTCAGCGCACTGAAGCTTTCTTT. The encoded protein is CSASQRTEAFF.

V is TRBV6-5 and J is TRBJ1-2; 8 positions agree with TRBD1. With 0 bases clipped from V and 8 bases from J, the junction kept 5 bases outside the gene matches. The germline CDR1 and CDR2 sequences are MNHEY and SVGAGI. The CDR3 length is 14 residues. The CDR3 DNA follows: TGTGCCAGCAGTTACTCGGACAGGGACGGAGGCTACACCTTC. The encoded protein is CASSYSDRDGGYTF.

The J gene is TRBJ2-7, the V gene TRBV6-4; possible D gene TRBD1, 6 bases. The V gene lost 7 bases and the J gene lost 6 bases, with 13 bases spanning the gap. Germline-derived CDR1 and CDR2 are MRHNA and SNTAGT. The CDR3 length is 12 residues. CDR3 bases: TGTGCCAGCAAGGGACAATCCGGCGAGCAGTACTTC. Protein: CASKGQSGEQYF.

This rearrangement joins TRBV7-2 to TRBJ1-6, with D hard to call. The germline gives CDR1 SGHTA, CDR2 FQGNSA. Trimming pared 1 base from V and 4 bases from J, leaving 8 bases between. The CDR3 totals 15 residues. The CDR3 DNA sequence: TGTGCCAGCAGCTTAGGCGGTCGTTATAATTCACCCCTCCACTTT. As protein: CASSLGGRYNSPLHF.

This chain connects TRBV27 to TRBJ1-2; TRBD1 matches 7 bases. This CDR3 region has 14 residues. Per the germline V gene, CDR1 is MNHEY and CDR2 is SMNVEV (reference sequence). The V and J ends lost 0 bases and 6 bases, in that order; junction bases with no gene match: 4. The CDR3 DNA follows: TGTGCCAGCAGTTTATCGATACAGGGGAATGGCTACACCTTC. It yields the protein CASSLSIQGNGYTF.

This clone was seen a single time. V gene TRBV28 combines with J gene TRBJ2-6; 8 nucleotides align to TRBD1. In germline, CDR1 is MDHEN, CDR2 SYDVKM. V lost 3 bases and J lost 3; bases outside the gene matches: 4. The CDR3 extends over 16 amino acids. The CDR3 loop reads CASSFTGGSGANVLTF. For the CDR3, the DNA is TGTGCCAGCAGTTTTACAGGGGGTAGTGGGGCCAACGTCCTGACTTTC.

CDR3 coding DNA: TGTGCCAGTAGTATACTATCGACAGGCAAGGGAGGCTACACCTTC. Translating gives CASSILSTGKGGYTF. V usage is TRBV19 and J usage is TRBJ1-2; TRBD1 is a possible D gene (6 bases). This CDR3 is built from 15 residues. Trimming removed 2 bases from V and 8 bases from J, with 18 bases in between. Germline V gives CDR1 LNHDA, CDR2 SQIVND (reference sequence).

This CDR3 is CASSSLGGVGTDTQYF. The CDR3 DNA reads as TGCGCCAGCAGCTCCCTCGGAGGGGTGGGCACAGATACGCAGTATTTT. The rearrangement links TRBV5-1 to TRBJ2-3, with a tentative D call TRBD2 (6 bases). V was trimmed by 3 bases and J by 1 base, leaving 15 bases between them. There are 16 residues in the CDR3. Germline assignment: CDR1 SGHRS and CDR2 YFSETQ.

The V gene is TRBV9, the J gene TRBJ1-2, with no clear D. V shed 3 bases and J shed 5 bases, with 17 bases lying between them. The CDR3 length is 15 residues. Per germline, CDR1 SGDLS and CDR2 YYNGEE. The CDR3 nucleotides are TGTGCCAGCAGCGCCGCGCAGGCTGTTGGTTATGGCTACACCTTC. Residues: CASSAAQAVGYGYTF.

The gene calls are TRBV5-4 and TRBJ1-5; 7 nucleotides agree with TRBD1. The CDR3 runs 14 residues. Germline V gene sequence: CDR1 SGHNT, CDR2 YYREEE (reference sequence). V lost 3 bases to trimming and J lost 7 bases; unmatched junction nucleotides: 7. As DNA, the CDR3 is TGTGCCAGCAGCTCGGAGGGGGCAGGGCAGCCCCAGCATTTT. Amino acids: CASSSEGAGQPQHF.

The chain has TRBV30 and TRBJ1-1; a possible D gene is TRBD1 (5 bases). Trimming left V 3 bases short and J 8 bases short, with 13 bases between. Germline CDR1 is GTSNPN and CDR2 is SVGIG (reference sequence). The CDR3 spans 12 residues. The CDR3 loop reads CAWSATGVEAFF. The CDR3 DNA follows: TGTGCCTGGAGCGCTACAGGCGTCGAAGCTTTCTTT.

This chain connects TRBV30 to TRBJ1-6; D is uncertain. This CDR3 contains 13 residues. Per germline, CDR1 GTSNPN and CDR2 SVGIG (reference sequence). Trimming pared 5 bases from V and 6 bases from J, leaving 11 bases between. The CDR3 loop reads CAWQTGFNSPLHF. The CDR3 DNA is TGTGCCTGGCAAACGGGGTTTAATTCACCCCTCCACTTT.